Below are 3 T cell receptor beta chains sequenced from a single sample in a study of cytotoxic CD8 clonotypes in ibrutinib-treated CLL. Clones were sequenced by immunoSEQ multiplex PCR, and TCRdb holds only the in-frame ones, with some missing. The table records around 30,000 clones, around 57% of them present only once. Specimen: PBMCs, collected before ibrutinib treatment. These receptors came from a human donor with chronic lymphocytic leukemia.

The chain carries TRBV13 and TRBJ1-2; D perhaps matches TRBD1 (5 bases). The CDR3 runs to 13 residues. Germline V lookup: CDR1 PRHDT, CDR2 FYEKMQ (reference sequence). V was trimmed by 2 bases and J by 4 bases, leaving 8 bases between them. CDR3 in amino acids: CASSLQGSYGYTF. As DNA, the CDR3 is TGTGCCAGCAGCTTACAGGGAAGCTATGGCTACACCTTC.

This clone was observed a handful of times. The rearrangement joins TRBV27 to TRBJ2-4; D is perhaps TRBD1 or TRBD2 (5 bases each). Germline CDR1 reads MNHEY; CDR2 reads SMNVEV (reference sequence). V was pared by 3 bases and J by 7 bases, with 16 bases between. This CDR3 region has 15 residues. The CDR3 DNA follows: TGTGCCAGCAGTTTTAGTGGGACCCGTGGGAACATTCAGTACTTC. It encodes CASSFSGTRGNIQYF.

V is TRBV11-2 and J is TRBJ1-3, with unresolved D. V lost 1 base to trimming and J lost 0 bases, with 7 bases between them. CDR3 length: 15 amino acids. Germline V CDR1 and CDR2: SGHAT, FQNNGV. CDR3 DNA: TGTGCCAGCAGCTTAGCGAGACACTCTGGAAACACCATATATTTT. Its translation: CASSLARHSGNTIYF.